The 30 T cell receptor beta chains given below trace back to one sample, sequenced in a study of blood T cell repertoires in COVID-19. The data were produced by immunoSEQ multiplex PCR, yet TCRdb's version contains in-frame clones alone and is incomplete. The sample has 100,000 to 150,000 clones; roughly 90% are singletons. The specimen was peripheral blood. Every receptor here comes from a man in his 70s with active COVID-19.

This chain links TRBV4-2 with TRBJ1-3, with D maybe TRBD1 (5 bases). Deletions cut 2 bases from V and 1 base from J, with 9 bases between. The V gene's germline CDR1 is LGHNA and CDR2 YNFKEQ. This CDR3 has 15 amino acids. CDR3 amino acids: CASSQPGSSGNTIYF. CDR3 nucleotide sequence: TGTGCCAGCAGCCAACCAGGGTCGTCTGGAAACACCATATATTTT.

The chain recombines TRBV11-3 with TRBJ2-7; 14 bases map to TRBD2. The CDR3 extends over 17 amino acids. Germline V gene lookup returns CDR1 SGHNT and CDR2 YENEEA. V lost 2 bases to trimming and J lost 4 bases; unmatched junction nucleotides: 7. CDR3 residues: CASSLPTSGRAPYEQYF. The DNA of the CDR3 is TGTGCCAGCAGCTTACCGACTAGCGGGAGGGCCCCTTACGAGCAGTACTTC.

V and J are TRBV6-5 and TRBJ1-3, with TRBD1 matching 7 bases. This CDR3 spans 15 amino acids. Germline CDR1 reads MNHEY; CDR2 reads SVGAGI. V trimming: 5 bases; J trimming: 2 bases; junction bases outside the gene matches: 6. In DNA form, the CDR3 reads TGTGCCAGCAGTCCACCTCAGGGGGCTGGAAACACCATATATTTT. Translation gives CASSPPQGAGNTIYF.

The V gene is TRBV18, the J gene TRBJ2-3; 10 nucleotides match TRBD1. The V gene's germline CDR1 is KGHSH and CDR2 LQKENI. The junction had 9 bases not matched to a gene; V was cut back by 6 bases and J by 6 bases. The CDR3 has 15 amino acids. CDR3 bases: TGTGCCAGCTCCCCCGGGACAGGGGTGATGGATACGCAGTATTTT. Residues: CASSPGTGVMDTQYF.

V is TRBV20-1 and J is TRBJ1-1; D is perhaps TRBD1 (5 bases). The CDR3 is 11 amino acids. V was pared by 6 bases and J by 8 bases, with 13 bases between. CDR1 and CDR2 (germline): DFQATT, SNEGSKA (reference sequence). The CDR3: CSALRQGEAFF. For the CDR3, the DNA is TGCAGTGCCCTCAGGCAGGGCGAAGCTTTCTTT.

This chain connects TRBV28 to TRBJ1-5; perhaps TRBD1 as D (6 bases). From germline, CDR1 is MDHEN and CDR2 SYDVKM. Trimming left V 6 bases short and J 2 bases short, with 11 bases between. The CDR3 runs 14 residues. The CDR3 DNA reads as TGTGCCAGCAGCCGCGGACAGCGCAATCAGCCCCAGCATTTT. Amino acids: CASSRGQRNQPQHF.

The V gene is TRBV10-2, the J gene TRBJ2-7; TRBD2 matches 9 bases. There are 14 residues in the CDR3. Germline loops: CDR1 WSHSY, CDR2 SAAADI. With V trimmed by 6 bases and J by 3 bases, 6 bases remained unmatched. The CDR3 coding sequence is TGCGCCAGCAGGACACTAGCGGGCAACTACGAGCAGTACTTC. The encoded protein is CASRTLAGNYEQYF.

Of note for this clone: The same CDR3 is also encoded by other DNA sequences in this sample. The J gene is TRBJ1-5, the V gene TRBV5-1; 9 nucleotides match TRBD1. CDR1 is SGHRS and CDR2 is YFSETQ in the germline V gene. The CDR3 runs to 14 residues. The J segment lost 4 bases and the V segment lost 4 bases, leaving 3 bases of the junction unmatched. The CDR3 coding sequence is TGCGCCAGCAGCCCGACAGGGGGGAATCAGCCCCAGCATTTT. This codes for CASSPTGGNQPQHF. Together with reference TRBV5-1 and TRBJ1-5, the CDR3 gives the full variable domain: KAGVTQTPRYLIKTRGQQVTLSCSPISGHRSVSWYQQTPGQGLQFLFEYFSETQRNKGNFPGRFSGRQFSNSRSEMNVSTLELGDSALYLCASSPTGGNQPQHFGDGTRLSIL.

The rearrangement links TRBV6-1 to TRBJ1-3; no reliable D call. From germline, CDR1 is MNHNS and CDR2 SASEGT. The CDR3 covers 15 residues. V shed 2 bases and J shed 4 bases, with 12 bases lying between them. The CDR3 DNA reads as TGTGCCAGCAGTGAACCGGGGTTGAACGGAAACACCATATATTTT. This encodes CASSEPGLNGNTIYF.

The J gene is TRBJ2-3, the V gene TRBV24-1, with D unresolved. This CDR3 is 14 amino acids long. Germline V gene data show CDR1 as KGHDR and CDR2 as SFDVKD. The V gene lost 8 bases and the J gene lost 5 bases, with 16 bases spanning the gap. Written as DNA, the CDR3 is TGTGCCACCAAGAGTGCCTCCATTAAAGATACGCAGTATTTT. Translation gives CATKSASIKDTQYF.

This chain joins TRBV5-1 and TRBJ2-2, with 16 bases matching TRBD2. V lost 3 bases, J lost 7 bases, and 6 bases stayed unmatched. Germline CDR1 is SGHRS and CDR2 is YFSETQ. The CDR3 sequence is 17 residues long. In DNA, the CDR3 is TGCGCCAGCAGCTGGGGACTAGCGGGAGGGCCAAACGGGGAGCTGTTTTTT. It translates to CASSWGLAGGPNGELFF.

The gene calls are TRBV6-5 and TRBJ1-1, with 8 bases identical to TRBD1. The CDR3 is 14 amino acids. In germline, CDR1 is MNHEY, CDR2 SVGAGI. V dropped 6 bases and J dropped 9; count of bases not matched to a gene: 12. CDR3 DNA sequence: TGTGCCAGCAGACGGGGACAGGAGATCGCCAAAGCTTTCTTT. Translation gives CASRRGQEIAKAFF.

The rearrangement uses TRBV27 and TRBJ2-1; D unresolved. The CDR3 spans 14 residues. Germline values: CDR1 MNHEY, CDR2 SMNVEV (reference sequence). V was cut by 2 bases and J by 2 bases, with 7 bases left in between. CDR3 amino acids: CASSLAAPYNEQFF. In nucleotides, the CDR3 is TGTGCCAGCAGTTTAGCGGCACCCTACAATGAGCAGTTCTTC.

The chain carries TRBV11-2 and TRBJ2-7; 11 nucleotides agree with TRBD2. CDR3 length: 15 residues. Losses at the gene ends were 5 bases for V and 0 bases for J; bases not matched to a gene: 3. Germline CDR1 and CDR2: SGHAT and FQNNGV. CDR3 nucleotide sequence: TGTGCCAGCAGCCAAACTAGCGGGAGCTCCTACGAGCAGTACTTC. As protein: CASSQTSGSSYEQYF.

The rearrangement uses TRBV6-1 and TRBJ2-3; 7 bases match TRBD2. Trimming cost V 1 base and J 2 bases; bases outside gene matches: 9. Germline CDR1 is MNHNS and CDR2 is SASEGT. The CDR3 runs to 17 residues. The CDR3 DNA sequence: TGTGCCAGCAGTGAAGGGCTAGCGGCCGTTTCCACAGATACGCAGTATTTT. Translation: CASSEGLAAVSTDTQYF.

This clone was seen more than once but under ten times. The CDR3 reads CASSLGGGPIYEQYF. The CDR3, as DNA: TGTGCCAGCAGTTTGGGGGGAGGGCCTATATACGAGCAGTACTTC. The V gene is TRBV27, the J gene TRBJ2-7, with 7 positions matching TRBD2. The CDR3 covers 15 residues. The junction had 9 bases not matched to a gene; V was cut back by 3 bases and J by 4 bases. From germline, CDR1 is MNHEY and CDR2 SMNVEV (reference sequence).

The chain has TRBV18 and TRBJ2-1, with 15 bases aligning to TRBD2. Germline V gives CDR1 KGHSH, CDR2 LQKENI. CDR3 size: 16 residues. V lost 4 bases and J lost 10; bases outside the gene matches: 8. The CDR3 DNA reads TGTGCCAGCTCACACCCGGGACTAGCGGGAGGAGACGAGCAGTTCTTC. It yields the protein CASSHPGLAGGDEQFF.

This chain connects TRBV5-6 to TRBJ1-3; perhaps TRBD1 as D (5 bases). Trimming took 1 base from V and 2 from J, leaving 13 bases between them. Germline V gene lookup returns CDR1 SGHDT and CDR2 YYEEEE. The length of the CDR3 is 16 residues. CDR3 residues: CASSLRTGGPGNTIYF. The DNA for the CDR3 is TGTGCCAGCAGCTTGAGGACGGGGGGTCCTGGAAACACCATATATTTT.

The chain links TRBV27 to TRBJ2-1; D might be TRBD2 (5 bases). Trimming shortened V by 5 bases and J by 2 bases, and 13 bases separated the two germline ends. The CDR3 spans 15 residues. Per germline, CDR1 MNHEY and CDR2 SMNVEV (reference sequence). The CDR3: CASSTRGMPYNEQFF. CDR3 in DNA: TGTGCCAGCAGTACTCGGGGTATGCCCTACAATGAGCAGTTCTTC.

The chain couples TRBV28 to TRBJ1-1; the match to TRBD1 covers 7 bases. CDR1 is MDHEN and CDR2 is SYDVKM in the germline V gene. The J segment lost 6 bases and the V segment lost 1 base, leaving 5 bases of the junction unmatched. This CDR3 contains 14 residues. CDR3: CASSLSLDRAEAFF. The CDR3 DNA reads as TGTGCCAGCAGTTTATCCCTAGACAGGGCTGAAGCTTTCTTT.

The CDR3 loop is CASSFGTGGAETQYF. CDR3 DNA sequence: TGCGCCAGCAGCTTCGGAACAGGGGGCGCAGAGACCCAGTACTTC. The chain combines TRBV5-1 with TRBJ2-5; 9 nucleotides line up with TRBD1. The CDR3 contains 15 residues. CDR1 is SGHRS and CDR2 is YFSETQ in the germline V gene. The V gene end was trimmed by 2 bases and the J gene end by 4 bases; junction bases not matched to a gene: 6.

The CDR3 spells CASSSAGAGGFREQFF. Written as DNA, the CDR3 is TGTGCCAGCAGTTCCGCAGGGGCGGGGGGCTTTCGGGAGCAGTTCTTC. The V gene is TRBV28, the J gene TRBJ2-1; 8 bases map to TRBD2. Germline CDR1 is MDHEN and CDR2 is SYDVKM. The V gene end was trimmed by 4 bases and the J gene end by 10 bases; junction bases not matched to a gene: 15. The CDR3 contains 16 residues.

This sequence joins TRBV27 and TRBJ2-7; TRBD2 agrees at 10 bases. Trimming removed 5 bases from V and 4 bases from J; junction bases left unmatched: 14. The CDR3 is made up of 17 amino acids. CDR1 is MNHEY and CDR2 is SMNVEV in the germline V gene (reference sequence). CDR3 amino acids: CASSPDPPGLAIYEQYF. The CDR3 region has the DNA TGTGCCAGCAGTCCTGACCCTCCGGGACTAGCGATATACGAGCAGTACTTC.

The chain employs TRBV2 and TRBJ2-2; 9 bases are a match to TRBD2. Germline loops: CDR1 SNHLY, CDR2 FYNNEI. The CDR3 length is 14 residues. V shed 5 bases, J shed 5 bases, and the junction held 3 bases outside the gene matches. CDR3 residues: CASSLAGETGELFF. The CDR3 bases are TGTGCCAGCAGTTTAGCGGGAGAGACCGGGGAGCTGTTTTTT.

This clone was recorded once. The chain recombines TRBV6-5 with TRBJ1-1; a possible D gene is TRBD1 (6 bases). CDR1 is MNHEY and CDR2 is SVGAGI in the germline V gene. V shed 6 bases and J shed 8 bases, with 16 bases lying between them. This CDR3 contains 13 residues. The CDR3 bases are TGTGCCAGCAGCCATGCGGAGGGGGGGGAAGCTTTCTTT. This gives the protein CASSHAEGGEAFF.

The J gene is TRBJ2-7, the V gene TRBV25-1; weak D call: TRBD2 (6 bases). CDR1 and CDR2 from the germline V gene are MGHDK and SYGVNS. The ends were cut back, 2 bases at V and 0 bases at J, with 11 bases in the middle. There are 15 residues in the CDR3. The CDR3 reads CASSENRRDSYEQYF. In DNA form, the CDR3 reads TGTGCCAGCAGTGAAAACAGGAGGGACTCCTACGAGCAGTACTTC.

This rearrangement joins TRBV5-1 to TRBJ1-4; TRBD1 aligns across 7 bases. Unmatched junction bases numbered 20, after V lost 5 bases and J lost 16 bases. The CDR3 runs 15 residues. Germline CDR1 reads SGHRS; CDR2 reads YFSETQ. The DNA for the CDR3 is TGCGCCAGCAGGGCCATGGGACAGCCGGAGGAGAAAGCGTTTTTT. This encodes CASRAMGQPEEKAFF.

The J gene is TRBJ1-1, the V gene TRBV27, with a weak D call TRBD1 (6 bases). Trimming took 2 bases from V and 0 from J, leaving 7 bases between them. The CDR3 totals 14 residues. Per the germline V gene, CDR1 is MNHEY and CDR2 is SMNVEV (reference sequence). CDR3 nucleotide sequence: TGTGCCAGCAGTTTAGGGGGCGTGAACACTGAAGCTTTCTTT. Amino acids: CASSLGGVNTEAFF.

V is TRBV4-3 and J is TRBJ1-2, with TRBD1 matching 11 bases. The CDR3 consists of 15 residues. The germline CDR1 and CDR2 sequences are LGHNA and YSLEER. Unmatched junction bases numbered 5, after V lost 0 bases and J lost 8 bases. CDR3 sequence reads: CASSQEGTGGQGYTF. The CDR3 region has the DNA TGCGCCAGCAGCCAAGAAGGGACAGGGGGGCAAGGCTACACCTTC.

The V call is TRBV28, the J call TRBJ2-1; 7 bases are a match to TRBD2. The ends lost 4 bases at V and 1 base at J; junction bases unmatched: 7. Germline CDR1 is MDHEN and CDR2 is SYDVKM. The CDR3 length is 16 residues. CDR3 protein: CASSSQTSRSYNEQFF. CDR3 DNA sequence: TGTGCCAGCAGTTCTCAGACTAGCCGTTCCTACAATGAGCAGTTCTTC. Drawing the rest from reference TRBV28 and TRBJ2-1, the complete variable domain is DVKVTQSSRYLVKRTGEKVFLECVQDMDHENMFWYRQDPGLGLRLIYFSYDVKMKEKGDIPEGYSVSREKKERFSLILESASTNQTSMYLCASSSQTSRSYNEQFFGPGTRLTVL.